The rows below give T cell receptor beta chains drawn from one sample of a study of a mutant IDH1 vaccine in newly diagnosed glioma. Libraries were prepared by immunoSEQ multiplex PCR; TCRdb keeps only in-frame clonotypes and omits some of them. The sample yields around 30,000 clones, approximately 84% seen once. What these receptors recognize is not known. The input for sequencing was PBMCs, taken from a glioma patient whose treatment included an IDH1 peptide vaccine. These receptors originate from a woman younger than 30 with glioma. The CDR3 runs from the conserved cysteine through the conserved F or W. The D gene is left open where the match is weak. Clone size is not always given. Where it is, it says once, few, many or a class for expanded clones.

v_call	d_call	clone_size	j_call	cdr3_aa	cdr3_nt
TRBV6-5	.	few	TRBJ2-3	CASSYSSPSDTQYF	TGTGCCAGCAGTTACTCGAGTCCCTCGGATACGCAGTATTTT
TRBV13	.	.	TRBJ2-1	CASLKRAAYNEQFF	TGTGCCAGCCTAAAGAGGGCAGCCTACAATGAGCAGTTCTTC
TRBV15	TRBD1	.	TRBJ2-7	CATSSDRTGGYEQYF	TGTGCCACCAGCAGCGATAGGACAGGGGGCTACGAGCAGTACTTC
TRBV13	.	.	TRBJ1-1	CASSQLDGWNTEAFF	TGTGCCAGCAGTCAGCTGGACGGGTGGAACACTGAAGCTTTCTTT
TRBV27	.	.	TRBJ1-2	CASSSPLKNYGYTF	TGTGCCAGCAGTTCGCCGCTTAAAAACTATGGCTACACCTTC
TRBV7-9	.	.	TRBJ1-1	CASSLGGSEAFF	TGTGCCAGCAGCTTAGGGGGCTCTGAAGCTTTCTTT
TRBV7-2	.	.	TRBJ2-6	CASSLGAALLGGANVLTF	TGTGCCAGCAGCTTAGGAGCGGCTCTCCTGGGCGGGGCCAACGTCCTGACTTTC
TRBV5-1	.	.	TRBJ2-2	CASSWDPGRGTGELFF	TGCGCCAGCAGCTGGGACCCCGGGCGGGGCACCGGGGAGCTGTTTTTT
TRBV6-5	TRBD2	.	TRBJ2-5	CASSYREGETQYF	TGTGCCAGCAGTTACCGGGAGGGCGAGACCCAGTACTTC
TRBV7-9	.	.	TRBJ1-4	CASSLAGGNEKLFF	TGTGCCAGCAGCTTAGCGGGTGGGAATGAAAAACTGTTTTTT
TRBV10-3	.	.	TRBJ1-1	CAISESWGTEAFF	TGTGCCATCAGTGAGTCGTGGGGCACTGAAGCTTTCTTT
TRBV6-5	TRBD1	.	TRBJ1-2	CASSYPGQAGYTF	TGTGCCAGCAGTTACCCTGGACAGGCGGGCTACACCTTC
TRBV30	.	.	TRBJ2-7	CAWNFAVSYEQYF	TGTGCCTGGAACTTCGCGGTTTCCTACGAGCAGTACTTC
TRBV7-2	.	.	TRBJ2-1	CASSSGPDHNEQFF	TGTGCCAGCAGCTCCGGACCGGACCACAATGAGCAGTTCTTC
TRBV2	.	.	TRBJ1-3	CASRDSRTGNTIYF	TGTGCCAGCAGGGACAGCAGAACTGGAAACACCATATATTTT
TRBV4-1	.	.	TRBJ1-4	CASSQVFRGADNEKLFF	TGCGCCAGCAGCCAAGTCTTTCGGGGGGCGGATAATGAAAAACTGTTTTTT
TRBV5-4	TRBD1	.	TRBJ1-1	CASSLGEQGTRYKNTEAFF	TGTGCCAGCAGCTTGGGCGAACAGGGGACCAGGTACAAGAACACTGAAGCTTTCTTT
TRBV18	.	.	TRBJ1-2	CASSRTTGLNYGYTF	TGTGCCAGCTCACGCACTACAGGGTTAAACTATGGCTACACCTTC
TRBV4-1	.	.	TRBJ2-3	CASSQESPGGGTDTQYF	TGCGCCAGCAGCCAAGAATCACCCGGAGGGGGCACAGATACGCAGTATTTT
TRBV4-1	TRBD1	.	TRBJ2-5	CASSPTDRGQETQYF	TGCGCCAGCAGCCCGACGGACAGGGGACAAGAGACCCAGTACTTC
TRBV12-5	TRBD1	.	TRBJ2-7	CASGLDGTGKHEQYF	TGTGCTAGTGGTTTGGATGGGACAGGGAAACACGAGCAGTACTTC
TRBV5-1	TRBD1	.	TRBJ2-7	CASSLGVGQGATEQYF	TGCGCCAGCAGCTTGGGGGTCGGACAGGGGGCGACCGAGCAGTACTTC
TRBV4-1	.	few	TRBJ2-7	CASSPPSSYEQYF	TGCGCCAGCAGCCCTCCTTCGTCCTACGAGCAGTACTTC
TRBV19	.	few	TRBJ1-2	CASSYFERGYTF	TGTGCCAGTAGCTATTTTGAGAGAGGCTACACCTTC
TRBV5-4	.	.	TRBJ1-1	CASYQSNWNTEAFF	TGTGCCAGCTACCAGTCCAACTGGAACACTGAAGCTTTCTTT
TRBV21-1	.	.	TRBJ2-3	CASSKWANSTDTQYF	TGTGCCAGCAGCAAATGGGCAAACTCCACAGATACGCAGTATTTT
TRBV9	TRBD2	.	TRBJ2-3	CASSASGGTDTQYF	TGTGCCAGCAGCGCTAGCGGGGGCACAGATACGCAGTATTTT
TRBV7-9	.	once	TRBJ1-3	CASSLSDSGNTIYF	TGTGCCAGCAGCTTAAGTGATTCTGGAAACACCATATATTTT
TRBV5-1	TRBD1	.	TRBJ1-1	CASSVGTGLLNTEAFF	TGCGCCAGCAGCGTCGGGACAGGGCTTTTGAACACTGAAGCTTTCTTT
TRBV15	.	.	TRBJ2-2	CATSSTRGTTGELFF	TGTGCCACCAGCAGCACCCGGGGGACCACCGGGGAGCTGTTTTTT
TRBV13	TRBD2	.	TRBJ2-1	CASSMTSGKWVNEQFF	TGTGCCAGCAGCATGACTAGCGGGAAATGGGTCAATGAGCAGTTCTTC
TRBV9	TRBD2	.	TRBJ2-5	CASSVGGGGETQYF	TGTGCCAGCAGCGTCGGGGGGGGAGGGGAGACCCAGTACTTC
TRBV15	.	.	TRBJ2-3	CATSLPLVDTQYF	TGTGCCACCAGCCTACCCTTAGTAGATACGCAGTATTTT
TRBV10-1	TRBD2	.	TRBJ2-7	CAITREGTIYEQYF	TGCGCCATTACAAGGGAAGGGACTATCTACGAGCAGTACTTC
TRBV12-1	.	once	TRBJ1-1	CASSFVRQLNTEAFF	TGTGCCAGCAGCTTTGTACGGCAGTTGAACACTGAAGCTTTCTTT
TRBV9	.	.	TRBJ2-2	CASTARQEGTGELFF	TGTGCCAGCACCGCCAGACAGGAGGGCACCGGGGAGCTGTTTTTT
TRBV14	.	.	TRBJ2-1	CASSQSGHEQFF	TGTGCCAGCAGCCAATCAGGGCATGAGCAGTTCTTC
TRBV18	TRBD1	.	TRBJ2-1	CASSQDRFYNEQFF	TGTGCCAGCTCACAGGACAGGTTTTACAATGAGCAGTTCTTC
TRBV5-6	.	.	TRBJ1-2	CASRSRDRNYGYTF	TGTGCCAGCAGGTCCCGGGACCGGAACTATGGCTACACCTTC
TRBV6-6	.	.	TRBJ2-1	CASRTIGDEQFF	TGTGCCAGCAGAACAATAGGGGATGAGCAGTTCTTC
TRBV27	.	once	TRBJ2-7	CASSIERSYEQYF	TGTGCCAGCAGCATTGAAAGATCCTACGAGCAGTACTTC
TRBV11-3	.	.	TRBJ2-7	CASSGGPSYEQYF	TGTGCCAGCTCCGGGGGGCCTTCCTACGAGCAGTACTTC
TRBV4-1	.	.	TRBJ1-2	CASSQEAQGRRHGYTF	TGCGCCAGCAGCCAGGAGGCGCAGGGACGAAGGCATGGCTACACCTTC